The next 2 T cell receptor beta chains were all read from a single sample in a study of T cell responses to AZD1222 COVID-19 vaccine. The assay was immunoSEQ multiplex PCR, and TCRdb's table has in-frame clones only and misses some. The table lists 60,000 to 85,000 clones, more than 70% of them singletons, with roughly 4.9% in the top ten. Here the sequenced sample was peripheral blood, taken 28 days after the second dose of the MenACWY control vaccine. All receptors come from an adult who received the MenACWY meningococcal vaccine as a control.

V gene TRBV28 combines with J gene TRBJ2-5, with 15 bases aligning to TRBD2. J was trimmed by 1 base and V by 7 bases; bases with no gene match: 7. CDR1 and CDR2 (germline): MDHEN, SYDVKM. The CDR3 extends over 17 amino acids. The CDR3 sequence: CASTGLAGGEIQETQYF. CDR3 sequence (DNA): TGTGCCAGCACGGGACTAGCGGGGGGCGAAATCCAAGAGACCCAGTACTTC.

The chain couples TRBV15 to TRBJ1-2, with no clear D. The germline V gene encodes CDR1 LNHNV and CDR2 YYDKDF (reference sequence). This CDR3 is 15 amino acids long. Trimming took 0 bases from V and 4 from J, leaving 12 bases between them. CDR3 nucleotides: TGTGCCACCAGCAGAGATCTCAACAGCCCCTATGGCTACACCTTC. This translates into CATSRDLNSPYGYTF. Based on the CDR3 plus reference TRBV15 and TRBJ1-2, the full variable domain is DAMVIQNPRYQVTQFGKPVTLSCSQTLNHNVMYWYQQKSSQAPKLLFHYYDKDFNNEADTPDNFQSRRPNTSFCFLDIRSPGLGDTAMYLCATSRDLNSPYGYTFGSGTRLTVV.